Below are 11 T cell receptor beta chains sequenced from a single sample in a study of blood T cell repertoires in COVID-19. Profiled with immunoSEQ multiplex PCR; TCRdb holds only in-frame clones, not every one. The sample lists over 250,000 clones, approximately 89% occurring once. The sequencing input was peripheral blood. All receptors derive from a woman between 55 and 75 years old with acute or convalescent COVID-19.

The V and J genes are TRBV2 and TRBJ1-4; 7 nucleotides line up with TRBD1. Germline V gives CDR1 SNHLY, CDR2 FYNNEI. Germline trimming cut 5 bases from V and 8 bases from J; bases unmatched to any gene: 2. This CDR3 spans 12 amino acids. CDR3 residues: CASSPGGEKLFF. CDR3 sequence (DNA): TGTGCCAGCAGTCCAGGGGGGGAAAAACTGTTTTTT.

DNA for the CDR3: TGTGCCAGCAGCCAAGGTTTCGGGTACGAGCAGTACTTC. Its protein product is CASSQGFGYEQYF. This rearrangement joins TRBV7-2 to TRBJ2-7, with D unresolved. There are 13 residues in the CDR3. Germline V gene lookup returns CDR1 SGHTA and CDR2 FQGNSA. V lost 5 bases and J 4 bases, leaving 12 bases between the germline ends.

This chain connects TRBV7-9 to TRBJ2-7; weak D call: TRBD2 (5 bases). The ends were cut back, 2 bases at V and 7 bases at J, with 12 bases in the middle. Germline CDR1 SEHNR, CDR2 FQNEAQ (reference sequence). This CDR3 is 13 amino acids long. The CDR3 sequence is CASSLPGLPEQYF. Written as DNA, the CDR3 is TGTGCCAGCAGCTTACCAGGACTGCCGGAGCAGTACTTC.

The V gene is TRBV10-3, the J gene TRBJ2-1, with 12 bases identical to TRBD2. J lost 8 bases, V lost 0 bases, and 5 bases had no gene match. There are 16 residues in the CDR3. Germline V lookup: CDR1 ENHRY, CDR2 SYGVKD. The CDR3 reads CAISESWTSGKYEQFF. The CDR3 DNA reads as TGTGCCATCAGTGAGTCGTGGACTAGCGGGAAGTATGAGCAGTTCTTC.

The chain is built from TRBV4-3 and TRBJ2-7, with unresolved D. CDR1 is LGHNA, CDR2 YSLEER, per germline. Trimming stripped 4 bases from V and 3 bases from J, with 13 bases between. The CDR3 is 14 amino acids. The CDR3 sequence is CASSPQWASYEQYF. The CDR3 coding sequence is TGCGCCAGCAGCCCCCAGTGGGCAAGCTACGAGCAGTACTTC.

The chain joins TRBV7-8 to TRBJ1-4, with 9 positions matching TRBD1. In germline, CDR1 is SGHVS, CDR2 FQNEAQ. V lost 3 bases to trimming and J lost 6 bases; unmatched junction nucleotides: 2. The CDR3 totals 14 residues. In nucleotides, the CDR3 is TGTGCCAGCAGCTTTGACAGGGGGGATGAAAAACTGTTTTTT. Protein sequence: CASSFDRGDEKLFF.

This sequence joins TRBV7-3 and TRBJ1-1; TRBD1 is a possible D gene (6 bases). With 4 bases removed from V and 10 bases from J, the gap between germline ends came to 31 bases. Per germline, CDR1 SGHTA and CDR2 FQGTGA. The CDR3 is made up of 18 amino acids. CDR3 nucleotides: TGTGCCAGCAGCTCAAATCCCCTACAGGGCTCTCGGGTCAGGGGAGCTTTCTTT. Its protein is CASSSNPLQGSRVRGAFF. Full variable domain (outside the CDR3, taken from reference TRBV7-3 and TRBJ1-1): GAGVSQTPSNKVTEKGKYVELRCDPISGHTALYWYRQSLGQGPEFLIYFQGTGAADDSGLPNDRFFAVRPEGSVSTLKIQRTERGDSAVYLCASSSNPLQGSRVRGAFFGQGTRLTVV.

The gene calls are TRBV28 and TRBJ2-3; 11 bases match TRBD2. This CDR3 has 16 amino acids. Per the germline V gene, CDR1 is MDHEN and CDR2 is SYDVKM. Trimming at V came to 7 bases and at J to 5 bases, leaving 11 bases not matched to a gene. The CDR3 here is CASTSTSGSIGDTQYF. CDR3 in DNA: TGTGCCAGCACCAGTACTAGCGGGAGTATTGGAGATACGCAGTATTTT.

CDR3 region: CASSKTGVETQYF. The CDR3 DNA is TGTGCCAGCAGCAAAACAGGGGTAGAGACCCAGTACTTC. The chain links TRBV7-9 to TRBJ2-5; TRBD1 agrees at 7 bases. CDR1 and CDR2 (germline): SEHNR, FQNEAQ (reference sequence). V shed 5 bases, J shed 4 bases, and the junction held 4 bases outside the gene matches. CDR3 size: 13 residues. The variable domain in full, completed from reference TRBV7-9 and TRBJ2-5, reads DTGVSQNPRHKITKRGQNVTFRCDPISEHNRLYWYRQTLGQGPEFLTYFQNEAQLEKSRLLSDRFSAERPKGSFSTLEIQRTEQGDSAMYLCASSKTGVETQYFGPGTRLLVL.

The V call is TRBV27, the J call TRBJ1-2, with D maybe TRBD1 (6 bases). The CDR3 consists of 14 residues. With 5 bases removed from V and 0 bases from J, the gap between germline ends came to 10 bases. The germline gives CDR1 MNHEY, CDR2 SMNVEV (reference sequence). The CDR3 sequence: CASSPAGANYGYTF. CDR3 DNA sequence: TGTGCCAGCAGTCCGGCAGGGGCTAACTATGGCTACACCTTC.

The rearrangement links TRBV5-1 to TRBJ2-2; 7 nucleotides agree with TRBD2. The CDR3 is made up of 12 amino acids. CDR1 is SGHRS, CDR2 YFSETQ, per germline. Trimming removed 6 bases from V and 5 bases from J; junction bases left unmatched: 1. Here the CDR3 reads CASTGGTGELFF. The CDR3 bases are TGCGCCAGCACCGGGGGGACCGGGGAGCTGTTTTTT.